This T cell receptor beta chain was retrieved from a study of vaccination and CD4 T cells after COVID-19. Study summary: Convalescent patients gave post-COVID blood a median approximately 100 days post-diagnosis, range 35 to 161.

As regards this clonotype: Its antigen is not identified.

After removal of 4 bases from V and 7 bases from J, the junction contained 12 bases not matched to a gene. CDR1 and CDR2 (germline): KGHDR, SFDVKD. CDR3 length: 16 amino acids. Cultured CD4+ T cell DNA was sequenced using the Oncomine TCR Beta short-read assay. From the PCR reads, TCRdb called clonotypes with MiXCR, one entry per CDR3 protein. This repertoire shows some 16,000 distinct CDR3 sequences, about 45% found once; its top ten account for 7.3%. Stated treatment: roughly 10-day PBMC culture with coronavirus spike peptide pools or control peptides (ViraFEST assay). This TCR derives from a human donor who had recovered from COVID-19. The chain links TRBV24-1 to TRBJ2-1; 7 nucleotides align to TRBD2. Sequences were derived from CD4+ T cells from blood, cultured in vitro, sampled after SARS-CoV-2 vaccination. The CDR3 loop is CATSDPKRERKNEQFF. The CDR3 DNA reads as TGTGCCACCAGTGACCCCAAGCGGGAACGAAAAAATGAGCAGTTCTTC.